The 3 T cell receptor beta chains given below trace back to one sample, sequenced in a study of neurological immune-mediated disorders. TCRdb re-called the 5' RACE reads with MiXCR, one entry per CDR3 protein. Among roughly 30,000 distinct CDR3 sequences listed, approximately 5% were seen once. Sample: CD4+ T cells from blood. These receptor sequences come from a woman between 50 and 59 years old in good health.

This clonotype was seen many times. This CDR3 is CASSSGLTGRKTEAFF. The CDR3 nucleotides read TGTGCCAGCAGTTCCGGACTGACAGGGAGAAAGACTGAAGCTTTCTTT. This chain uses TRBV6-6 with TRBJ1-1; 7 bases are shared with TRBD1. Germline V lookup: CDR1 MNHNY, CDR2 SVGAGI (reference sequence). Unmatched junction bases numbered 13, after V lost 4 bases and J lost 5 bases. This CDR3 region has 16 residues.

This clonotype has ten or more counts. The gene calls are TRBV5-1 and TRBJ2-1; no clear D gene. The CDR3 spans 16 residues. The V end was cut by 0 bases, the J end by 8 bases, with 18 bases between. Germline CDR1 is SGHRS and CDR2 is YFSETQ. The CDR3 bases are TGCGCCAGCAGCTTGGAAAACCGACCAGAAGATCATGAGCAGTTCTTC. Its protein is CASSLENRPEDHEQFF.

This clonotype was observed many times. The V call is TRBV28, the J call TRBJ2-1; a weak D match, TRBD1 (6 bases). The CDR3 is made up of 11 amino acids. CDR1 is MDHEN, CDR2 SYDVKM, per germline. V lost 5 bases and J 13 bases, leaving 12 bases between the germline ends. CDR3 bases: TGTGCCAGCAGTGAAGACAGGAGACAGTTCTTC. Translating gives CASSEDRRQFF.